Each of the 18 T cell receptor beta chains below was sequenced from the same sample in a study of T-cell memory formation after mild COVID-19. One entry per CDR3 protein results from TCRdb running MiXCR on the 5' RACE reads. The sample holds 350,000 to 400,000 distinct CDR3 sequences, roughly 14% seen once. The sequencing sample was made of PBMCs or a T cell subset sorted from them (not recorded which). The origin of the receptors is a man younger than 35 who had mild COVID-19 (a few samples of this study predate the infection). Cell type and time point are not known.

This clonotype was seen repeatedly, ten times or more. The chain joins TRBV7-3 to TRBJ2-3; 9 positions match TRBD2. Germline CDR1 is SGHTA and CDR2 is FQGTGA. This CDR3 contains 18 residues. Trimming at V came to 2 bases and at J to 0 bases, leaving 9 bases not matched to a gene. This CDR3 reads CASSLRGSGGPSTDTQYF. The CDR3 nucleotides are TGTGCCAGCAGCTTACGGGGTAGCGGGGGCCCTAGCACAGATACGCAGTATTTT. Variable domain in full (rest from reference TRBV7-3 and TRBJ2-3): GAGVSQTPSNKVTEKGKYVELRCDPISGHTALYWYRQSLGQGPEFLIYFQGTGAADDSGLPNDRFFAVRPEGSVSTLKIQRTERGDSAVYLCASSLRGSGGPSTDTQYFGPGTRLTVL.

The V and J genes are TRBV16 and TRBJ1-1, with D unclear. V was pared by 6 bases and J by 1 base, with 18 bases between. The CDR3 loop spans 16 amino acids. CDR1 KGHSY and CDR2 FQNENV come from the germline V gene. The CDR3 region has the DNA TGTGCCAGCAGGAGGGTGGGAGGGCACCGGAACACTGAAGCTTTCTTT. It yields the protein CASRRVGGHRNTEAFF.

This clonotype was seen at least ten times. This chain uses TRBV6-2 or TRBV6-3 with TRBJ2-5; 8 bases fit TRBD2. With V trimmed by 2 bases and J by 5 bases, 13 bases remained unmatched. This CDR3 region has 17 residues. In germline, CDR1 is MNHEY, CDR2 SVGEGT. DNA of the CDR3: TGTGCCAGCAGTTACCGACCTTGGACTAGCCTCGGGGAGACCCAGTACTTC. Encoded protein: CASSYRPWTSLGETQYF.

The chain employs TRBV18 and TRBJ2-7, with TRBD2 matching over 9 bases. V lost 3 bases and J lost 7; bases outside the gene matches: 10. The CDR3 loop spans 15 amino acids. Germline assignment: CDR1 KGHSH and CDR2 LQKENI. The CDR3 here is CASSPPAGGPGEQYF. The CDR3 region has the DNA TGTGCCAGCTCACCGCCGGCGGGGGGGCCGGGGGAGCAGTACTTC.

This clonotype occurred a few times. The rearrangement joins TRBV7-3 to TRBJ2-1; 14 bases agree with TRBD2. J gave up 0 bases and V 5 bases, and 6 bases lay outside the gene matches. From germline, CDR1 is SGHTA and CDR2 FQGTGA. The CDR3 consists of 18 residues. The CDR3 region is CASSRTSGGFSSYNEQFF. In nucleotides, the CDR3 is TGTGCCAGCAGCCGGACTAGCGGGGGGTTCTCCTCCTACAATGAGCAGTTCTTC.

This clonotype was seen a handful of times. The chain is built from TRBV5-4 and TRBJ1-1; D uncertain. The CDR3 covers 15 residues. V lost 6 bases and J 0 bases, leaving 15 bases between the germline ends. Germline CDR1 is SGHNT and CDR2 is YYREEE (reference sequence). The CDR3 bases are TGTGCCAGCAATGGCGGAGAGGGAATGAACACTGAAGCTTTCTTT. This gives the protein CASNGGEGMNTEAFF. Full variable domain (remainder filled in from reference TRBV5-4 and TRBJ1-1): ETGVTQSPTHLIKTRGQQVTLRCSSQSGHNTVSWYQQALGQGPQFIFQYYREEENGRGNFPPRFSGLQFPNYSSELNVNALELDDSALYLCASNGGEGMNTEAFFGQGTRLTVV.

This clonotype showed up just a few times. This chain uses TRBV12-3 or TRBV12-4 with TRBJ2-7; D is perhaps TRBD1 (6 bases). Trimming pared 6 bases from V and 2 bases from J, leaving 14 bases between. The CDR3 length is 14 residues. In nucleotides, the CDR3 is TGTGCCAGCAGGCCGGGACAAGCACCCTACGAGCAGTACTTC. Amino acids: CASRPGQAPYEQYF.

This clonotype was observed a few times. This rearrangement joins TRBV18 to TRBJ1-1; D perhaps matches TRBD1 (5 bases). This CDR3 has 15 residues. Per the germline V gene, CDR1 is KGHSH and CDR2 is LQKENI. V was cut by 3 bases and J by 3 bases, with 14 bases left in between. CDR3 DNA: TGTGCCAGCTCACCCGCCTGGGGCAGATACACTGAAGCTTTCTTT. Translating it yields CASSPAWGRYTEAFF.

The chain employs TRBV4-1 and TRBJ1-2; maybe TRBD1 (5 bases). CDR3 length equals 13 residues. Germline values: CDR1 MGHRA, CDR2 YSYEKL. With 0 bases removed from V and 8 bases from J, the gap between germline ends came to 10 bases. CDR3 amino acids: CASSQDLWGGYTF. The DNA for the CDR3 is TGCGCCAGCAGCCAAGATCTTTGGGGGGGCTACACCTTC.

The chain uses TRBV7-9 and TRBJ1-1; 8 bases match TRBD1. Germline V CDR1 and CDR2: SEHNR, FQNEAQ (reference sequence). Trimming removed 7 bases from V and 4 bases from J; junction bases left unmatched: 11. The CDR3 has 15 residues. As DNA, the CDR3 is TGTGCCAGCACCCGGGCAGGGGGCGCGACCACTGAAGCTTTCTTT. This sequence encodes CASTRAGGATTEAFF.

This clonotype was seen at least ten times. The chain combines TRBV5-1 with TRBJ1-1; D is ambiguous. The germline CDR1 and CDR2 sequences are SGHRS and YFSETQ. Trimming cost V 0 bases and J 6 bases, with 9 bases left between them. The CDR3 is 13 amino acids. CDR3 nucleotide sequence: TGCGCCAGCAGCTTGGTCGTTCGCGCTGAAGCTTTCTTT. This translates into CASSLVVRAEAFF.

This clonotype was seen a few times. The chain has TRBV5-1 and TRBJ2-2; D is ambiguous. V was shortened by 4 bases and J by 7 bases, with 11 bases between the two germline ends. Germline CDR1 and CDR2: SGHRS and YFSETQ. This CDR3 comprises 13 residues. The DNA for the CDR3 is TGCGCCAGCAGCCTCAATATCGGCGGGGAGCTGTTTTTT. Amino acids: CASSLNIGGELFF.

The table lists this clonotype with a few counts. The chain carries TRBV7-3 and TRBJ1-2; D gene unclear. Trimming cost V 4 bases and J 2 bases, with 11 bases left between them. Germline V gene sequence: CDR1 SGHTA, CDR2 FQGTGA. The CDR3 has 14 residues. CDR3 DNA: TGTGCCAGCAGCTCTGAGGGCATGAACTATGGCTACACCTTC. This codes for CASSSEGMNYGYTF. Full variable domain (outside the CDR3, taken from reference TRBV7-3 and TRBJ1-2): GAGVSQTPSNKVTEKGKYVELRCDPISGHTALYWYRQSLGQGPEFLIYFQGTGAADDSGLPNDRFFAVRPEGSVSTLKIQRTERGDSAVYLCASSSEGMNYGYTFGSGTRLTVV.

This clonotype has just a few counts. This rearrangement joins TRBV2 to TRBJ1-6; D call uncertain. This CDR3 has 14 residues. Between the trimmed V and J ends, which lost 7 bases and 4 bases, there was a span of 11 bases. The germline gives CDR1 SNHLY, CDR2 FYNNEI. This chain's CDR3 is CASIGLTYNSPLHF. In DNA form, the CDR3 reads TGTGCCAGCATTGGACTGACGTATAATTCACCCCTCCACTTT.

This clonotype was observed a handful of times. V and J are TRBV28 and TRBJ2-7; 8 bases are a match to TRBD2. The CDR3 is 14 residues long. V shed 6 bases, J shed 5 bases, and the junction held 9 bases outside the gene matches. Germline V gives CDR1 MDHEN, CDR2 SYDVKM. CDR3 amino acids: CASRSPGGGDEQYV. The DNA of the CDR3 is TGTGCCAGCAGATCCCCCGGGGGGGGCGACGAGCAGTACGTC.

This clonotype was seen a few times. The chain uses TRBV5-1 and TRBJ2-1; a weak D match, TRBD1 (5 bases). Trimming took off 2 bases at V and 5 bases at J, with 14 bases between the two ends. CDR3 length: 15 residues. The germline V gene encodes CDR1 SGHRS and CDR2 YFSETQ. CDR3 bases: TGCGCCAGCAGCTTCCCAAAGGGGTCCAACAATGAGCAGTTCTTC. This translates into CASSFPKGSNNEQFF.

This clonotype has ten or more counts. This sequence joins TRBV7-8 and TRBJ2-2; perhaps TRBD1 as D (6 bases). The CDR3 is 16 amino acids. The V end was cut by 5 bases, the J end by 1 base, with 14 bases between. CDR1 SGHVS and CDR2 FQNEAQ come from the germline V gene. CDR3 region: CASSRRQARNTGELFF. CDR3 DNA sequence: TGTGCCAGCAGCAGACGACAGGCGAGGAACACCGGGGAGCTGTTTTTT.

This clonotype was observed a handful of times. This chain links TRBV12-3 or TRBV12-4 with TRBJ1-2; TRBD1 might be the D (5 bases). The CDR3 is made up of 12 amino acids. The V end lost 10 bases, the J end lost 4 bases, and 13 bases lay between the germline ends. CDR3: CATSDGTYGYTF. CDR3 nucleotides: TGTGCCACCTCAGACGGGACCTATGGCTACACCTTC.